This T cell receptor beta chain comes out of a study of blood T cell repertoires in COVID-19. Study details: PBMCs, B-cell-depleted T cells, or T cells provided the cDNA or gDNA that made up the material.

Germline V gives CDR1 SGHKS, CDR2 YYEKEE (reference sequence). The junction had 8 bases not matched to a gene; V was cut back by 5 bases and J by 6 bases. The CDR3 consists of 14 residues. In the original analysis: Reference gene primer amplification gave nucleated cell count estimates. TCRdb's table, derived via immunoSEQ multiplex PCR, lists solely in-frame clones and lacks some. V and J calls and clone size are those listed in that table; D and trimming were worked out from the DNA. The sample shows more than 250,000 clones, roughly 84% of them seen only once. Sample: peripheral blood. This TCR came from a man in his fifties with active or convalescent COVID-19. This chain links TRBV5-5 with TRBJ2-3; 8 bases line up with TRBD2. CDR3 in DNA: TGTGCCAGCAGGCCTTCCGGGGGGGACGATACGCAGTATTTT. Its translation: CASRPSGGDDTQYF.